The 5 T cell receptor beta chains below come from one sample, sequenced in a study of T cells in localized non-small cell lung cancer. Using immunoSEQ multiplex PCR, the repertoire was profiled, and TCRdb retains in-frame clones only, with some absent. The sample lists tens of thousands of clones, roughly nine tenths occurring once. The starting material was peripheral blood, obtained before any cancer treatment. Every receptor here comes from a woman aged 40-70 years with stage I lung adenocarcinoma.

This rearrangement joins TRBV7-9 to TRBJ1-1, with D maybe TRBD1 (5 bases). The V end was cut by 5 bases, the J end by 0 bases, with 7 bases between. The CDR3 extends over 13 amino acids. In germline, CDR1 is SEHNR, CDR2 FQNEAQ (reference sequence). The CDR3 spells CASSMTVNTEAFF. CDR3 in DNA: TGTGCCAGCAGCATGACAGTGAACACTGAAGCTTTCTTT.

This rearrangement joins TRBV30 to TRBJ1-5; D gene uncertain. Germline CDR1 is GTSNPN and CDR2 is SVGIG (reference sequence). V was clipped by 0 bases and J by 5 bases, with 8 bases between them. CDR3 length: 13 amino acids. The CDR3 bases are TGTGCCTGGAGTGTACAGCCCTATCAGCCCCAGCATTTT. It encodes CAWSVQPYQPQHF.

DNA for the CDR3: TGTGCCAGCAGCTTGGGGCCGTACTACGAGCAGTACTTC. This encodes CASSLGPYYEQYF. The J gene is TRBJ2-7, the V gene TRBV7-9; tentative D call: TRBD1 (5 bases). CDR1 is SEHNR, CDR2 FQNEAQ, per germline (reference sequence). Trimming took 3 bases from V and 3 from J, leaving 9 bases between them. The CDR3 has 13 residues.

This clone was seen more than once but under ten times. CDR3 sequence reads: CSVALTGFDEQFF. For the CDR3, the DNA is TGCAGCGTCGCTCTGACAGGGTTCGATGAGCAGTTCTTC. The genes are TRBV29-1 and TRBJ2-1; TRBD1 matches 7 bases. This CDR3 is 13 amino acids long. Germline V gene data show CDR1 as SQVTM and CDR2 as ANQGSEA. V lost 6 bases to trimming and J lost 8 bases; unmatched junction nucleotides: 10.

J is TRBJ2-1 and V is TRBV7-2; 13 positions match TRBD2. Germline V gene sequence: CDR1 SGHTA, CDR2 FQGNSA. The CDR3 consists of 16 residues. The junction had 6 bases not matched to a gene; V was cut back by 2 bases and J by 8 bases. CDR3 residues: CASSLRTSGSRDEQFF. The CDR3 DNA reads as TGTGCCAGCAGCTTACGGACTAGCGGGAGCCGGGATGAGCAGTTCTTC.